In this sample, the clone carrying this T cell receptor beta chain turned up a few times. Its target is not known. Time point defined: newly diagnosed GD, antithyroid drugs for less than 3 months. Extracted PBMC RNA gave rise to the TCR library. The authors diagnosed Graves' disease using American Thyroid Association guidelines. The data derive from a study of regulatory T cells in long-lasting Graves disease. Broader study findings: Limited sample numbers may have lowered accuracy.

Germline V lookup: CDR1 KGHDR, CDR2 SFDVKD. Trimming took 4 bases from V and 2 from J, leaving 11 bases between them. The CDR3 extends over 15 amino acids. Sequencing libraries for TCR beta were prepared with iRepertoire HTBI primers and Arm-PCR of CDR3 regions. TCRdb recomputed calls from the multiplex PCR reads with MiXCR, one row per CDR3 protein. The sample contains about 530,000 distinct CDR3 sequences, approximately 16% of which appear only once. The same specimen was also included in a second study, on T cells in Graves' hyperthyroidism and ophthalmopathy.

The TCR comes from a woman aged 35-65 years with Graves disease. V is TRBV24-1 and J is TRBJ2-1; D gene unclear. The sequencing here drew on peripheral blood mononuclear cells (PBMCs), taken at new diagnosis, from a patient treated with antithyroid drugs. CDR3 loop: CATSDPSLTYNEQFF. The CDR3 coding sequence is TGTGCCACCAGTGACCCATCACTGACCTACAATGAGCAGTTCTTC.